The TCR beta chain under discussion was sequenced for a study of blood T cell repertoires in COVID-19. Seattle's enrolled individuals joined amid active infection and were then monitored longitudinally. The CDR3 contains 11 residues. V gave up 0 bases and J gave up 9 bases; unmatched junction bases: 0. The germline gives CDR1 SGHTS, CDR2 YDEGEE. Study processing details: Amplification with reference gene primers provided the estimates of nucleated cell counts. Profiling relied on immunoSEQ multiplex PCR, and the TCRdb table lists in-frame clones only, not all of them. V and J calls and clone size follow that table, whereas D and trimming were derived from the DNA. Counted here are a few hundred thousand clones, roughly four fifths occurring once; the ten biggest clones make up about 5%.

The J gene is TRBJ2-7, the V gene TRBV5-8, with 7 bases that match TRBD1. Sequenced sample: peripheral blood. The TCR sequence derives from a woman in her 70s with COVID-19, enrolled during active disease. DNA of the CDR3: TGTGCCAGCAGCTTGGAGGGGGCGCAGTACTTC. Encoded protein: CASSLEGAQYF.